The 27 T cell receptor beta chains below were found in one sample sequenced in a study of cytomegalovirus exposure and HLA in healthy donors. This PCR relied on a set of 60 Vbeta primers and 13 Jbeta primers. The data were produced by immunoSEQ multiplex PCR, yet TCRdb's version contains in-frame clones alone and is incomplete. The sample includes 150,000 to 200,000 clones, around 75% of them seen just once. The sequenced sample consisted of PBMCs. The receptors shown here come from a woman between 45 and 65 years old in good health and CMV-seronegative.

A word on this clone: The same CDR3 also results from other DNA sequences found in this sample. The V gene is TRBV9, the J gene TRBJ1-1, with TRBD1 matching over 9 bases. The V and J ends lost 2 bases and 5 bases, in that order; junction bases with no gene match: 4. The germline V gene has CDR1 SGDLS and CDR2 YYNGEE. The CDR3 contains 14 residues. This CDR3 is CASSVGQGGTEAFF. CDR3 sequence (DNA): TGTGCCAGCAGCGTGGGACAGGGAGGGACTGAAGCTTTCTTT.

The V gene is TRBV19, the J gene TRBJ2-5, with 7 bases identical to TRBD1. Trimming took 9 bases from V and 6 from J; bases not matched to a gene: 10. From germline, CDR1 is LNHDA and CDR2 SQIVND (reference sequence). This CDR3 contains 13 residues. The CDR3 DNA is TGTGCCAGCCGGACAGGCGGATTGAAGACCCAGTACTTC. It yields the protein CASRTGGLKTQYF. The full variable domain, completed using reference TRBV19 and TRBJ2-5, is DGGITQSPKYLFRKEGQNVTLSCEQNLNHDAMYWYRQDPGQGLRLIYYSQIVNDFQKGDIAEGYSVSREKKESFPLTVTSAQKNPTAFYLCASRTGGLKTQYFGPGTRLLVL.

The rearrangement links TRBV25-1 to TRBJ2-7, with TRBD1 matching over 9 bases. V trimming: 3 bases; J trimming: 2 bases; junction bases outside the gene matches: 5. The germline V gene has CDR1 MGHDK and CDR2 SYGVNS. The CDR3 runs to 15 residues. This chain's CDR3 is CASSDSGTGTYEQYF. The CDR3 DNA reads as TGTGCCAGCAGTGACTCCGGGACAGGGACCTACGAGCAGTACTTC.

This clone has just a few counts. This sequence joins TRBV19 and TRBJ1-1; 7 bases line up with TRBD1. In germline, CDR1 is LNHDA, CDR2 SQIVND (reference sequence). Trimming cost V 7 bases and J 1 base; bases outside gene matches: 3. This CDR3 is built from 13 residues. DNA for the CDR3: TGTGCCAGTATAAGGGACAGGAACACTGAAGCTTTCTTT. Translated: CASIRDRNTEAFF.

The chain couples TRBV18 to TRBJ2-5, with D uncertain. This CDR3 is built from 12 residues. V was trimmed by 3 bases and J by 4 bases, leaving 6 bases between them. CDR1 is KGHSH, CDR2 LQKENI, per germline. The CDR3 is CASSPSGETQYF. In nucleotides, the CDR3 is TGTGCCAGCTCACCCAGTGGAGAGACCCAGTACTTC.

The chain uses TRBV28 and TRBJ1-2; the D is unclear. This CDR3 contains 12 residues. The V gene lost 5 bases and the J gene lost 4 bases, with 8 bases spanning the gap. Germline values: CDR1 MDHEN, CDR2 SYDVKM. The CDR3 coding sequence is TGTGCCAGCAGTCGAGGGAGCTATGGCTACACCTTC. Its protein is CASSRGSYGYTF.

There are a few counts of this clone. This chain's CDR3 is CASSISGLQPSLSTDTQYF. The CDR3 region has the DNA TGTGCCAGTAGTATATCGGGACTCCAGCCATCTCTCAGCACAGATACGCAGTATTTT. The chain employs TRBV19 and TRBJ2-3, with D possibly TRBD2 on 6 matching bases. Germline CDR1 reads LNHDA; CDR2 reads SQIVND (reference sequence). The CDR3 consists of 19 residues. Between the trimmed V and J ends, which lost 2 bases and 0 bases, there was a span of 21 bases.

The V and J genes are TRBV7-8 and TRBJ1-4, with unresolved D. CDR3 length equals 14 residues. The V gene's germline CDR1 is SGHVS and CDR2 FQNEAQ. The V end was cut by 3 bases, the J end by 7 bases, with 12 bases between. The CDR3 is CASSLSLPGEKLFF. The CDR3 DNA follows: TGTGCCAGCAGCTTGTCCCTCCCGGGTGAAAAACTGTTTTTT.

The chain joins TRBV28 to TRBJ1-2; weak D call: TRBD1 (6 bases). Trimming took off 3 bases at V and 8 bases at J, with 31 bases between the two ends. The CDR3 runs to 19 residues. In germline, CDR1 is MDHEN, CDR2 SYDVKM. CDR3 in DNA: TGTGCCAGCAGTTTCGTGGCTCCATCACAGGGCCCCGGGAGGGGAGGCTACACCTTC. It is translated as CASSFVAPSQGPGRGGYTF.

V gene TRBV6-5 combines with J gene TRBJ2-2; D gene uncertain. Germline lookup yields CDR1 MNHEY and CDR2 SVGAGI. CDR3 size: 13 residues. Trimming shortened V by 1 base and J by 8 bases, and 8 bases separated the two germline ends. This CDR3 is CASSYLRGGELFF. The CDR3 DNA sequence: TGTGCCAGCAGTTACTTGCGAGGAGGGGAGCTGTTTTTT.

The chain is built from TRBV29-1 and TRBJ1-5; D is perhaps TRBD1 (5 bases). The CDR3 length is 13 residues. CDR1 is SQVTM and CDR2 is ANQGSEA in the germline V gene. Trimming removed 7 bases from V and 4 bases from J, with 14 bases in between. CDR3 in amino acids: CSAKEGRNQPQHF. CDR3 bases: TGCAGCGCCAAAGAGGGGAGGAATCAGCCCCAGCATTTT. Combining the CDR3 with reference TRBV29-1 and TRBJ1-5 gives the whole variable domain SAVISQKPSRDICQRGTSLTIQCQVDSQVTMMFWYRQQPGQSLTLIATANQGSEATYESGFVIDKFPISRPNLTFSTLTVSNMSPEDSSIYLCSAKEGRNQPQHFGDGTRLSIL.

The chain uses TRBV4-2 and TRBJ1-3; 7 nucleotides line up with TRBD1. Trimming removed 4 bases from V and 0 bases from J; junction bases left unmatched: 9. This CDR3 is built from 17 residues. Germline V gene data show CDR1 as LGHNA and CDR2 as YNFKEQ. The CDR3 region is CASSLSGQQSSGNTIYF. DNA for the CDR3: TGTGCCAGCAGCCTATCGGGACAGCAGAGCTCTGGAAACACCATATATTTT.

V is TRBV9 and J is TRBJ2-1, with 9 bases that match TRBD2. In germline, CDR1 is SGDLS, CDR2 YYNGEE. The trim removed 3 bases at V and 4 bases at J, leaving 5 bases unmatched. The CDR3 contains 15 residues. CDR3 region: CASSGAGGPYNEQFF. The CDR3 nucleotides read TGTGCCAGCAGCGGGGCGGGAGGGCCTTACAATGAGCAGTTCTTC.

J is TRBJ2-7 and V is TRBV11-2; D is unresolved. Germline-derived CDR1 and CDR2 are SGHAT and FQNNGV. This CDR3 has 13 residues. V lost 3 bases and J 4 bases, leaving 10 bases between the germline ends. CDR3 region: CASSFELLYEQYF. CDR3 nucleotide sequence: TGTGCCAGCAGCTTTGAACTCCTTTACGAGCAGTACTTC.

The chain recombines TRBV11-3 with TRBJ2-1; TRBD2 is a possible D gene (6 bases). The V end was cut by 1 base, the J end by 11 bases, with 12 bases between. The germline V gene encodes CDR1 SGHNT and CDR2 YENEEA. The CDR3 length is 13 residues. The CDR3 DNA sequence: TGTGCCAGCAGCTTAGGGCGCGGGACTCAGCAGTTCTTC. Protein: CASSLGRGTQQFF. The whole variable domain, filled in from reference TRBV11-3 and TRBJ2-1, reads EAGVVQSPRYKIIEKKQPVAFWCNPISGHNTLYWYLQNLGQGPELLIRYENEEAVDDSQLPKDRFSAERLKGVDSTLKIQPAELGDSAVYLCASSLGRGTQQFFGPGTRLTVL.

The CDR3 region is CASSVAWRSTGELFF. In DNA, the CDR3 is TGTGCCAGCAGCGTAGCTTGGCGGTCCACCGGGGAGCTGTTTTTT. V usage is TRBV9 and J usage is TRBJ2-2; D ambiguous. The CDR3 is 15 residues long. Trimming removed 0 bases from V and 4 bases from J, with 10 bases in between. The germline V gene has CDR1 SGDLS and CDR2 YYNGEE.

The chain uses TRBV10-3 and TRBJ2-3; maybe TRBD1 (6 bases). The V end lost 6 bases, the J end lost 2 bases, and 12 bases lay between the germline ends. Germline lookup yields CDR1 ENHRY and CDR2 SYGVKD. The CDR3 has 14 residues. The DNA of the CDR3 is TGTGCCATCAGCCAGGGGAGTCCCACAGATACGCAGTATTTT. It is translated as CAISQGSPTDTQYF.

The V call is TRBV7-6, the J call TRBJ1-1; the match to TRBD1 covers 7 bases. CDR3 length: 15 amino acids. In germline, CDR1 is SGHVS, CDR2 FNYEAQ. V dropped 4 bases and J dropped 1; count of bases not matched to a gene: 6. CDR3 DNA: TGTGCCAGCAGCTCTAGTACAGGGGCGAACACTGAAGCTTTCTTT. It encodes CASSSSTGANTEAFF.

V usage is TRBV29-1 and J usage is TRBJ2-7, with 11 bases fitting TRBD1. Per the germline V gene, CDR1 is SQVTM and CDR2 is ANQGSEA. This CDR3 has 14 amino acids. J gave up 4 bases and V 4 bases, and 6 bases lay outside the gene matches. CDR3 sequence: CSVVLRDRGYEQYF. The CDR3 DNA is TGCAGCGTTGTGCTGCGGGACAGGGGGTACGAGCAGTACTTC.

V usage is TRBV29-1 and J usage is TRBJ2-1; D not certain. This CDR3 region has 11 residues. Germline-derived CDR1 and CDR2 are SQVTM and ANQGSEA. The V end was cut by 0 bases, the J end by 7 bases, with 4 bases between. The CDR3 region has the DNA TGCAGCGTTGAAGATCCTAATGAGCAGTTCTTC. This codes for CSVEDPNEQFF.

The V call is TRBV19, the J call TRBJ1-2; possibly TRBD1 for D (5 bases). V dropped 11 bases and J dropped 5 bases, with 18 bases sitting between them. The CDR3 length is 13 residues. CDR1 and CDR2 from the germline V gene are LNHDA and SQIVND (reference sequence). CDR3 protein: CAAGGGAYYGYTF. The CDR3 bases are TGTGCCGCCGGGGGAGGGGCGTATTATGGCTACACCTTC. The full variable domain, with the rest looked up from reference TRBV19 and TRBJ1-2, is DGGITQSPKYLFRKEGQNVTLSCEQNLNHDAMYWYRQDPGQGLRLIYYSQIVNDFQKGDIAEGYSVSREKKESFPLTVTSAQKNPTAFYLCAAGGGAYYGYTFGSGTRLTVV.

This rearrangement joins TRBV10-3 to TRBJ1-6; TRBD1 is a possible D gene (5 bases). This CDR3 contains 12 residues. V was clipped by 7 bases and J by 5 bases, with 6 bases between them. Looked up from germline, CDR1 is ENHRY and CDR2 is SYGVKD. The CDR3 coding sequence is TGTGCCATCAAAGGGGATAATTCACCCCTCCACTTT. It is translated as CAIKGDNSPLHF.

This chain connects TRBV7-8 to TRBJ2-1; D is unclear. CDR3 length equals 19 residues. Between the trimmed V and J ends, which lost 4 bases and 4 bases, there was a span of 26 bases. Per the germline V gene, CDR1 is SGHVS and CDR2 is FQNEAQ. The CDR3 DNA reads TGTGCCAGCAGCTCCCTGGCAGCGACCGAGCTCAGACCTTACAATGAGCAGTTCTTC. Translated: CASSSLAATELRPYNEQFF.

The chain combines TRBV19 with TRBJ2-2; perhaps TRBD1 as D (5 bases). Germline V gene data show CDR1 as LNHDA and CDR2 as SQIVND (reference sequence). The V end lost 5 bases, the J end lost 1 base, and 5 bases lay between the germline ends. The length of the CDR3 is 13 residues. The DNA of the CDR3 is TGTGCCAGTAGTGACAGGAACACCGGGGAGCTGTTTTTT. It encodes CASSDRNTGELFF.

The chain has TRBV7-9 and TRBJ2-5; tentative D call: TRBD1 (5 bases). The germline CDR1 and CDR2 sequences are SEHNR and FQNEAQ (reference sequence). This CDR3 comprises 17 residues. The ends were cut back, 1 base at V and 5 bases at J, with 20 bases in the middle. CDR3 protein: CASSLGLTVGEIETQYF. DNA of the CDR3: TGTGCCAGCAGCTTAGGGCTGACAGTCGGAGAGATTGAGACCCAGTACTTC. Supplemented by reference TRBV7-9 and TRBJ2-5, the full variable domain reads DTGVSQNPRHKITKRGQNVTFRCDPISEHNRLYWYRQTLGQGPEFLTYFQNEAQLEKSRLLSDRFSAERPKGSFSTLEIQRTEQGDSAMYLCASSLGLTVGEIETQYFGPGTRLLVL.

The chain joins TRBV28 to TRBJ1-5; maybe TRBD1 (6 bases). This CDR3 comprises 17 residues. The ends were cut back, 1 base at V and 1 base at J, with 14 bases in the middle. Germline V gene data show CDR1 as MDHEN and CDR2 as SYDVKM. This chain's CDR3 is CASSLYGGPVSNQPQHF. The CDR3 DNA reads as TGTGCCAGCAGTTTATACGGGGGGCCGGTGAGCAATCAGCCCCAGCATTTT.

The chain couples TRBV5-5 to TRBJ2-7; 8 bases match TRBD2. Losses at the gene ends were 3 bases for V and 0 bases for J; bases not matched to a gene: 2. Germline lookup yields CDR1 SGHKS and CDR2 YYEKEE (reference sequence). The CDR3 is made up of 14 amino acids. The CDR3 DNA reads TGTGCCAGCAGCTACGGGGGGGGCTCCTACGAGCAGTACTTC. The encoded protein is CASSYGGGSYEQYF.